This passage covers 19 T cell receptor beta chains from one sample sequenced in a study of T-cell reconstitution after alpha-beta-depleted transplantation in children (TCRdb year 2016). The receptor library was made with PCR. Sequencing took place on an Illumina HiSeq 2500. TCR libraries were prepared with molecular barcoding, using unique molecular identifiers to normalize TCRbeta repertoire quantification. In TCRdb, the public reads were trimmed at Q25 with fastp and aligned with MiXCR, with productive beta chains retained. For every CDR3 protein sequence, its rows merge into one entry that carries the most common genes and DNA. The sample table lists about 690,000 distinct CDR3 sequences, 16% of them with a count of one. Of the sample, approximately 1% falls within the top ten clones. Sample: PBMCs from the stem cell graft donor, taken from the stem cell graft. The receptors here all came from a human donor who donated a stem cell graft to a child with acute myeloid leukemia.

This clonotype was picked up a small number of times. The chain employs TRBV20-1 and TRBJ2-5, with D uncertain. The V gene's germline CDR1 is DFQATT and CDR2 SNEGSKA (reference sequence). The ends were cut back, 0 bases at V and 5 bases at J, with 19 bases in the middle. This CDR3 is built from 16 residues. CDR3: CSAREKPVTSWETQYF. CDR3 nucleotide sequence: TGCAGTGCTAGAGAAAAACCTGTTACCTCATGGGAGACCCAGTACTTC.

This clonotype was found a few times. The chain links TRBV5-6 to TRBJ1-1; D remains ambiguous. This CDR3 region has 16 residues. Germline V gives CDR1 SGHDT, CDR2 YYEEEE. The V and J ends lost 5 bases and 1 base respectively, with 18 bases between them. The CDR3 sequence is CASSSPGSEGNTEAFF. The CDR3 region has the DNA TGTGCCAGCAGTTCCCCCGGGTCGGAGGGGAACACTGAAGCTTTCTTT. Variable domain in full (rest from reference TRBV5-6 and TRBJ1-1): DAGVTQSPTHLIKTRGQQVTLRCSPKSGHDTVSWYQQALGQGPQFIFQYYEEEERQRGNFPDRFSGHQFPNYSSELNVNALLLGDSALYLCASSSPGSEGNTEAFFGQGTRLTVV.

In DNA, the CDR3 is TGTGCCAGCAGCTTGGTCATGTCCCTTATGAACACTGAAGCTTTCTTT. Protein sequence: CASSLVMSLMNTEAFF. The chain employs TRBV5-5 and TRBJ1-1; D not certain. Trimming left V 0 bases short and J 0 bases short, with 12 bases between. The CDR3 is made up of 16 amino acids. Germline loops: CDR1 SGHKS, CDR2 YYEKEE (reference sequence).

This chain links TRBV7-2 with TRBJ2-5, with unresolved D. There are 14 residues in the CDR3. The germline V gene encodes CDR1 SGHTA and CDR2 FQGNSA. V gave up 2 bases and J gave up 1 base, with 8 bases separating them. The chain's CDR3 is CASSLFSGQETQYF. The CDR3 DNA follows: TGTGCCAGCAGCTTATTTTCCGGCCAAGAGACCCAGTACTTC.

The chain is built from TRBV7-9 and TRBJ1-1; D unresolved. V lost 5 bases, J lost 9 bases, and 13 bases lay in between. Germline loops: CDR1 SEHNR, CDR2 FQNEAQ (reference sequence). CDR3 length: 12 amino acids. The CDR3 bases are TGTGCCAGCAGCCCCGAGGAGGGCCAAGCTTTCTTT. It encodes CASSPEEGQAFF.

This clonotype was picked up many times. The chain links TRBV20-1 to TRBJ2-3; D is unclear. The V and J ends lost 3 bases and 1 base respectively, with 11 bases between them. Germline lookup yields CDR1 DFQATT and CDR2 SNEGSKA (reference sequence). CDR3 length: 14 amino acids. CDR3 sequence reads: CSASTRIGTDTQYF. CDR3 DNA sequence: TGCAGTGCTAGTACCCGGATCGGCACAGATACGCAGTATTTT.

This clonotype has at least ten counts. The chain uses TRBV12-3 or TRBV12-4 and TRBJ1-2, with 8 positions matching TRBD1. CDR3 size: 13 residues. Trimming cost V 0 bases and J 7 bases; bases outside gene matches: 1. The CDR3 sequence: CASSLADRGGYTF. The CDR3 region has the DNA TGTGCCAGCAGTTTAGCTGACAGGGGTGGCTACACCTTC.

The chain recombines TRBV13 with TRBJ1-1, with a weak D call TRBD1 (5 bases). CDR1 is PRHDT and CDR2 is FYEKMQ in the germline V gene (reference sequence). Between the trimmed V and J ends, which lost 5 bases and 1 base, there was a span of 14 bases. The CDR3 is 15 amino acids. DNA for the CDR3: TGTGCCAGCAGCCCCTTGGGGCAGAAGAACACTGAAGCTTTCTTT. Translating gives CASSPLGQKNTEAFF. Full variable domain (remainder filled in from reference TRBV13 and TRBJ1-1): AAGVIQSPRHLIKEKRETATLKCYPIPRHDTVYWYQQGPGQDPQFLISFYEKMQSDKGSIPDRFSAQQFSDYHSELNMSSLELGDSALYFCASSPLGQKNTEAFFGQGTRLTVV.

The V call is TRBV27, the J call TRBJ2-7, with 8 bases matching TRBD1. The CDR3 sequence is 14 residues long. The V gene end was trimmed by 4 bases and the J gene end by 1 base; junction bases not matched to a gene: 3. Germline-derived CDR1 and CDR2 are MNHEY and SMNVEV (reference sequence). This CDR3 is CASSSWTGSYEQYF. CDR3 DNA sequence: TGTGCCAGCAGTTCGTGGACAGGGTCCTACGAGCAGTACTTC.

The CDR3 spells CAISAVGGKEAYNEQFF. The CDR3 coding sequence is TGTGCCATCAGTGCGGTCGGGGGAAAGGAAGCCTACAATGAGCAGTTCTTC. This sequence joins TRBV10-3 and TRBJ2-1, with a tentative D call TRBD2 (6 bases). The CDR3 loop spans 17 amino acids. V shed 4 bases and J shed 2 bases, with 18 bases lying between them. Germline values: CDR1 ENHRY, CDR2 SYGVKD.

This clonotype was detected ten times or more. The chain employs TRBV7-6 and TRBJ2-5, with 10 bases matching TRBD1. Germline trimming cut 0 bases from V and 5 bases from J; bases unmatched to any gene: 6. The length of the CDR3 is 16 residues. Germline V CDR1 and CDR2: SGHVS, FNYEAQ. The CDR3 region has the DNA TGTGCCAGCAGCTTAGCGGAAGGGACAGGGGAGGAGACCCAGTACTTC. Its translation is CASSLAEGTGEETQYF.

This clonotype was seen more than once but under ten times. The chain has TRBV15 and TRBJ2-1, with D perhaps TRBD2 (5 bases). The CDR3 has 16 amino acids. Germline assignment: CDR1 LNHNV and CDR2 YYDKDF (reference sequence). Trimming removed 0 bases from V and 3 bases from J, with 12 bases in between. DNA for the CDR3: TGTGCCACCAGCAGAGATGCCCGGGATCGCTACAATGAGCAGTTCTTC. Its protein is CATSRDARDRYNEQFF.

This clonotype was counted between two and nine times. CDR3 in amino acids: CSASRTAAFF. CDR3 nucleotides: TGCAGTGCTAGTCGGACAGCGGCTTTCTTT. This rearrangement joins TRBV20-1 to TRBJ1-1; D is possibly TRBD1 (6 bases). CDR1 and CDR2 from the germline V gene are DFQATT and SNEGSKA (reference sequence). Trimming removed 3 bases from V and 11 bases from J, with 10 bases in between. This CDR3 region has 10 residues.

Many counts were recorded for this clonotype. The V and J genes are TRBV5-5 and TRBJ2-2; 8 bases are shared with TRBD1. Trimming cost V 5 bases and J 3 bases; bases outside gene matches: 6. The germline V gene has CDR1 SGHKS and CDR2 YYEKEE (reference sequence). CDR3 length: 15 amino acids. CDR3 region: CASSPGQADTGELFF. CDR3 nucleotide sequence: TGTGCCAGCAGTCCGGGACAGGCTGACACCGGGGAGCTGTTTTTT. Combining the CDR3 with reference TRBV5-5 and TRBJ2-2 gives the whole variable domain DAGVTQSPTHLIKTRGQQVTLRCSPISGHKSVSWYQQVLGQGPQFIFQYYEKEERGRGNFPDRFSARQFPNYSSELNVNALLLGDSALYLCASSPGQADTGELFFGEGSRLTVL.

This clonotype was seen ten or more times. The chain employs TRBV20-1 and TRBJ1-2; 11 nucleotides line up with TRBD1. The CDR3 loop spans 16 amino acids. V lost 0 bases and J lost 6; bases outside the gene matches: 9. Per germline, CDR1 DFQATT and CDR2 SNEGSKA (reference sequence). The CDR3 here is CSARDFRGQGAHGYTF. The CDR3 nucleotides read TGCAGTGCTAGAGATTTCCGTGGACAGGGGGCCCATGGCTACACCTTC.

This clonotype has just a few counts. The rearrangement uses TRBV10-3 and TRBJ2-1; D unclear. Germline CDR1 is ENHRY and CDR2 is SYGVKD. The CDR3 contains 16 residues. Deletions cut 2 bases from V and 0 bases from J, with 11 bases between. In nucleotides, the CDR3 is TGTGCCATCAGTGAGAAGGACCCGAGCTCCTACAATGAGCAGTTCTTC. Protein sequence: CAISEKDPSSYNEQFF.

The V gene is TRBV10-3, the J gene TRBJ1-2, with unresolved D. V was cut by 5 bases and J by 6 bases, with 10 bases left in between. The length of the CDR3 is 12 residues. Germline V CDR1 and CDR2: ENHRY, SYGVKD. CDR3 protein: CAISWEGNGYTF. The CDR3 bases are TGTGCCATCAGTTGGGAGGGAAATGGCTACACCTTC.

The table lists this clonotype with many counts. The chain joins TRBV20-1 to TRBJ2-7; D perhaps matches TRBD2 (5 bases). Trimming removed 8 bases at V and 3 bases at J, with 11 bases between. This CDR3 has 11 residues. The germline CDR1 and CDR2 sequences are DFQATT and SNEGSKA (reference sequence). CDR3 loop: CSFSSGYEQYV. The CDR3, as DNA: TGCAGTTTCTCGAGCGGCTACGAGCAGTACGTC.

V gene TRBV13 combines with J gene TRBJ2-3, with 7 bases identical to TRBD1. Germline trimming cut 1 base from V and 2 bases from J; bases unmatched to any gene: 6. Per germline, CDR1 PRHDT and CDR2 FYEKMQ (reference sequence). The CDR3 extends over 16 amino acids. The CDR3 region is CASSLEGQLYTDTQYF. The CDR3 DNA is TGTGCCAGCAGCTTAGAGGGACAGCTATACACAGATACGCAGTATTTT. The full variable domain, with the rest looked up from reference TRBV13 and TRBJ2-3, is AAGVIQSPRHLIKEKRETATLKCYPIPRHDTVYWYQQGPGQDPQFLISFYEKMQSDKGSIPDRFSAQQFSDYHSELNMSSLELGDSALYFCASSLEGQLYTDTQYFGPGTRLTVL.